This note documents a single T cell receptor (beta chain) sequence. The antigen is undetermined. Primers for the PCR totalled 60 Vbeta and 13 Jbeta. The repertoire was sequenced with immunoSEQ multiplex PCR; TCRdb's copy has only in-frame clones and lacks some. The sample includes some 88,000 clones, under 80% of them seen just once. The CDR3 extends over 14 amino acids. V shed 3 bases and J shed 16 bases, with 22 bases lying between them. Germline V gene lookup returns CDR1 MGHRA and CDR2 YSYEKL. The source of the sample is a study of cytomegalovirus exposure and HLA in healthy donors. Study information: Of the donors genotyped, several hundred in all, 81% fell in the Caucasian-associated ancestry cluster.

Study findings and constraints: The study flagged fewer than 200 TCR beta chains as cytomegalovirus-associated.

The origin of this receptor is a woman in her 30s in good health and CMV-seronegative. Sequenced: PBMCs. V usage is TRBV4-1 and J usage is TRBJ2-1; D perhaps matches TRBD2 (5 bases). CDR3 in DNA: TGCGCCAGCAGCCAGGGGTTGAGGGATAGCGTTCCCTTCTTC. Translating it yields CASSQGLRDSVPFF.